This entry lists 14 T cell receptor beta chains sequenced from one sample in a study of molecular identifiers for immune sequencing clone quantification. TCRdb called the PCR reads again in MiXCR, with one record for every CDR3 protein. Of a few hundred thousand distinct CDR3 sequences in the sample, roughly 25% were seen once. The sequencing sample was made of naive CD8+ T cells from blood, with Jurkat cell RNA spiked in. Subset denoted: FACS-sorted CD8+CD4-CCR7+CD45RA+ naive T cells. All receptors derive from a human donor in good health. Some libraries in this study had Jurkat cell RNA spiked in.

The chain recombines TRBV7-6 with TRBJ2-7; 7 nucleotides line up with TRBD1. This CDR3 contains 14 residues. CDR1 and CDR2 from the germline V gene are SGHVS and FNYEAQ. Losses at the gene ends were 3 bases for V and 6 bases for J; bases not matched to a gene: 8. Here the CDR3 reads CASSLTGSAREQYF. In DNA form, the CDR3 reads TGTGCCAGCAGCTTGACAGGGTCTGCCCGCGAGCAGTACTTC.

In the case of this clonotype: A much larger clone lies a single base off, so this may be a read error. The chain carries TRBV12-3 or TRBV12-4 and TRBJ1-5; 9 bases map to TRBD1. The CDR3 runs to 15 residues. DNA of the CDR3: TGTGCCAGCAGTCCCGGGACAGGGAGCAATCAGCCCCAGCGTTTT. Translation gives CASSPGTGSNQPQRF.

The CDR3 loop reads CASSRTGPYQPQHF. The CDR3 nucleotides are TGTGCCAGCTCCCGGACAGGGCCATATCAGCCCCAGCATTTT. This chain joins TRBV6-2 or TRBV6-3 and TRBJ1-5, with 8 bases lining up with TRBD1. Germline values: CDR1 MNHEY, CDR2 SVGEGT. V lost 8 bases, J lost 5 bases, and 8 bases stayed unmatched. The CDR3 sequence is 14 residues long.

This clonotype was recorded a few times. The germline gene is not matched at one end of the junction; a read error may be the cause. The CDR3 reads CASREATNEKLFF. CDR3 DNA sequence: TGTGCCAGCAGGGAAGCAACTAATGAAAAACTGTTTTTT. The V and J genes are TRBV2 and TRBJ1-4; D is uncertain. Looked up from germline, CDR1 is SNHLY and CDR2 is FYNNEI. The CDR3 is made up of 13 amino acids.

The chain carries TRBV7-9 and TRBJ1-5; D gene uncertain. The V end was cut by 3 bases, the J end by 9 bases, with 12 bases between. In germline, CDR1 is SEHNR, CDR2 FQNEAQ (reference sequence). There are 13 residues in the CDR3. The CDR3 DNA reads as TGTGCCAGCAGCTTTCCCGGGCCGGGGCCCCAGCATTTT. Amino acid sequence: CASSFPGPGPQHF.

This clonotype was counted only a few times. The rearrangement links TRBV13 to TRBJ1-3, with TRBD1 matching over 9 bases. The CDR3 totals 15 residues. Germline loops: CDR1 PRHDT, CDR2 FYEKMQ (reference sequence). The V gene end was trimmed by 2 bases and the J gene end by 4 bases; junction bases not matched to a gene: 3. The DNA of the CDR3 is TGTGCCAGCAGCTTAAGGGGACAGGGCGGAAACACCATATATTTT. This codes for CASSLRGQGGNTIYF.

This clonotype turned up a few times. V is TRBV12-5 and J is TRBJ1-1; D unclear. The CDR3 sequence is 15 residues long. Trimming left V 2 bases short and J 1 base short, with 11 bases between. Germline values: CDR1 LGHNT, CDR2 FRNRAP. Written as DNA, the CDR3 is TGTGCTAGTGGTTTGTCGGACGGGCCGAACACTGAAGCTTTCTTT. Protein sequence: CASGLSDGPNTEAFF.

This clonotype was seen a handful of times. The chain combines TRBV13 with TRBJ2-1; 8 nucleotides agree with TRBD1. The J segment lost 2 bases and the V segment lost 4 bases, leaving 4 bases of the junction unmatched. The length of the CDR3 is 15 residues. CDR1 is PRHDT, CDR2 FYEKMQ, per germline (reference sequence). In nucleotides, the CDR3 is TGTGCCAGCAGCTCTACAGGGGGAACCTACAATGAGCAGTTCTTC. Translation: CASSSTGGTYNEQFF.

Here the CDR3 DNA reads TGTGCCAGCAGCCACGGTCGGGTTGAGACCCAGTACTTC. The encoded protein is CASSHGRVETQYF. The V gene is TRBV7-3, the J gene TRBJ2-5; D unresolved. The CDR3 covers 13 residues. CDR1 and CDR2 from the germline V gene are SGHTA and FQGTGA. Trimming shortened V by 5 bases and J by 5 bases, and 12 bases separated the two germline ends.

This clonotype was seen a few times. V and J are TRBV11-2 and TRBJ1-6, with D unclear. Per germline, CDR1 SGHAT and CDR2 FQNNGV. Between the trimmed V and J ends, which lost 1 base and 0 bases, there was a span of 7 bases. CDR3 length: 16 residues. The CDR3 DNA reads TGTGCCAGCAGCTTAGGGCAGAGCTCCTATAATTCACCCCTCCACTTT. Translation: CASSLGQSSYNSPLHF.

Turning to this clonotype: A much bigger clone sits one base away, suggesting this may be a read error. The J gene is TRBJ2-1, the V gene TRBV5-3; TRBD1 aligns across 8 bases. TRBV5-3 is an ORF; its function is uncertain. This CDR3 has 16 residues. After removal of 10 bases from V and 6 bases from J, the junction contained 18 bases not matched to a gene. CDR3 in DNA: TGTGCCGGCAGCCCGAGCGGCAGGGGGCAGGGCAATGAGCAGTTCTTC. It encodes CAGSPSGRGQGNEQFF.

This clonotype was seen more than once but under ten times. V gene TRBV4-1 combines with J gene TRBJ2-3; 9 nucleotides align to TRBD2. The CDR3 runs to 16 residues. CDR1 is MGHRA and CDR2 is YSYEKL in the germline V gene. V was clipped by 3 bases and J by 0 bases; unmatched bases: 4. CDR3 amino acids: CASSQVSGGSTDTQYF. In nucleotides, the CDR3 is TGCGCCAGCAGCCAGGTTAGCGGGGGAAGCACAGATACGCAGTATTTT.

This clonotype was recorded only once. Sequence at one end of the junction differs from germline and may be a read error. The chain employs TRBV6-2 or TRBV6-3 and TRBJ2-5, with 7 positions matching TRBD1. This CDR3 is built from 14 residues. Germline assignment: CDR1 MNHEY and CDR2 SVGEGT. The CDR3 DNA is TGTGCCAGCAGAGGGACAGCTCTCCAAGGGACCCAGTACTTC. Its protein is CASRGTALQGTQYF.

The V call is TRBV11-1, the J call TRBJ2-3; 7 bases fit TRBD1. With V trimmed by 6 bases and J by 4 bases, 13 bases remained unmatched. Germline CDR1 SGHAT, CDR2 FQDESV (reference sequence). The CDR3 is made up of 16 amino acids. In DNA form, the CDR3 reads TGTGCCAGCAGTCAACTCGAGGGGGCGGCCTCAGATACGCAGTATTTT. This encodes CASSQLEGAASDTQYF. Full variable domain (outside the CDR3, taken from reference TRBV11-1 and TRBJ2-3): EAEVAQSPRYKITEKSQAVAFWCDPISGHATLYWYRQILGQGPELLVQFQDESVVDDSQLPKDRFSAERLKGVDSTLKIQPAELGDSAMYLCASSQLEGAASDTQYFGPGTRLTVL.